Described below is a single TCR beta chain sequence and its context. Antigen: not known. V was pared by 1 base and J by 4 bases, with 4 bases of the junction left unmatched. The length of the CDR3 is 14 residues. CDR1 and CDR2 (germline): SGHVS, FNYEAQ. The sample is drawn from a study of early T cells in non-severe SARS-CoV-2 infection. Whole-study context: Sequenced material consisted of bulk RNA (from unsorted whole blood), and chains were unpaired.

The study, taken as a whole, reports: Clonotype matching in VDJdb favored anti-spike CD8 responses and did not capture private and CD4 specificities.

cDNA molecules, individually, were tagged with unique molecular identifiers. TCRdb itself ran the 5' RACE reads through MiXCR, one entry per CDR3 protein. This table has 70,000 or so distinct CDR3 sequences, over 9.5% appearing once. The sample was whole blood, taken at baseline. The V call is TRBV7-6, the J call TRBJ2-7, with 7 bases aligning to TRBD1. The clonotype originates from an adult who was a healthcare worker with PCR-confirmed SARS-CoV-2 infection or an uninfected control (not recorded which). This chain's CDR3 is CASSLGGQEYEQYF. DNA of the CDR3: TGTGCCAGCAGCTTAGGAGGACAGGAGTACGAGCAGTACTTC.